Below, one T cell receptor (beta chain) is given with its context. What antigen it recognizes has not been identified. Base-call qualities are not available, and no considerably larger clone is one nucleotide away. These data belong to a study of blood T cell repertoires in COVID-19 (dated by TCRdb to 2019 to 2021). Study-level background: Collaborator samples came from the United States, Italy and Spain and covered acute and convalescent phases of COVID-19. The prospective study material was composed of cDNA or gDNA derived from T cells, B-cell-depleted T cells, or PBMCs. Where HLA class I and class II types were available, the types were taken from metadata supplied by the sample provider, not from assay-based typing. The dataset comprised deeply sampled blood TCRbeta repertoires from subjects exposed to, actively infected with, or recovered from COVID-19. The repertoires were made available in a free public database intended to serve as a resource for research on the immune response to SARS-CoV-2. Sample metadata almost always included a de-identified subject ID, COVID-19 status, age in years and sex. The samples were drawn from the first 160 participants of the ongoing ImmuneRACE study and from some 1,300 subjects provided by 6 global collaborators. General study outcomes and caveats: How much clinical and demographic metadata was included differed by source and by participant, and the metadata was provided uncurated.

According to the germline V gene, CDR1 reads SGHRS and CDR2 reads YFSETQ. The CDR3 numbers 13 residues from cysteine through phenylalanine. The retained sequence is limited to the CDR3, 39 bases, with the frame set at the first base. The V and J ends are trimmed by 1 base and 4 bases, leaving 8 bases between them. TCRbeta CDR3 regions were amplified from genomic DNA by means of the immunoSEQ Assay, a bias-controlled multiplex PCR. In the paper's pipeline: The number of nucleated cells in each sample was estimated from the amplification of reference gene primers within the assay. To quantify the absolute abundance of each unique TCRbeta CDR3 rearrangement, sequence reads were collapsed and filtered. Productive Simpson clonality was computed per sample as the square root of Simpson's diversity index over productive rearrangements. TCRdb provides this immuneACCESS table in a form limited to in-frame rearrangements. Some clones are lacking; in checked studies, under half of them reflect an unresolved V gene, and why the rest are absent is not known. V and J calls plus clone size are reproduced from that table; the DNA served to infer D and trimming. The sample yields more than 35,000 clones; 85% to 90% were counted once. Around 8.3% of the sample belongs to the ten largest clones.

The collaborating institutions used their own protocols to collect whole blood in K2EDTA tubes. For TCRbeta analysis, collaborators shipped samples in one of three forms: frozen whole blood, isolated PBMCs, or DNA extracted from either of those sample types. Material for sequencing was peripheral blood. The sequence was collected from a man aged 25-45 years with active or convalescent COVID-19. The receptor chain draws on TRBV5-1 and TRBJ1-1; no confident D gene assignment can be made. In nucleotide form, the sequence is TGCGCCAGCAGCTTGTTCGGAGGCACTGAAGCTTTCTTT. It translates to CASSLFGGTEAFF.